What follows is one TCR beta chain and its context. This CDR3 has 15 residues. Germline CDR1 MNHEY, CDR2 SVGEGT. V was pared by 5 bases and J by 0 bases, with 3 bases of the junction left unmatched. The data stem from a study of T cell responses to AZD1222 COVID-19 vaccine. Repertoires were generated with immunoSEQ multiplex PCR, while TCRdb's copy carries only in-frame clones and drops some. Of 210,000 or so clones listed, about 95% are singletons. The rearrangement uses TRBV6-2 or TRBV6-3 and TRBJ1-3; 8 nucleotides match TRBD1. Sample: peripheral blood, taken 28 days after the second dose of the MenACWY control vaccine. The receptor was isolated from an adult who received the MenACWY meningococcal vaccine as a control. The CDR3, as DNA: TGTGCCAGCAGTCTTCAGGGGGCCTCTGGAAACACCATATATTTT. Translated, it gives CASSLQGASGNTIYF.